The 14 T cell receptor beta chains presented below share a single source sample, sequenced in a study of T cell responses to AZD1222 COVID-19 vaccine. Sequencing was performed with immunoSEQ multiplex PCR; in TCRdb, only in-frame clones are kept and a portion is missing. The sample lists about 79,000 clones; roughly four fifths were seen once. The sequences come from peripheral blood, collected 28 days after the second AZD1222 dose. The source of these receptors is an adult who received the AZD1222 COVID-19 vaccine.

The chain uses TRBV3-1 (or the pseudogene TRBV3-2) and TRBJ2-7; 7 nucleotides agree with TRBD2. The CDR3 runs to 16 residues. CDR1 LGHDT and CDR2 YNNKEL come from the germline V gene (reference sequence). V was clipped by 1 base and J by 5 bases; unmatched bases: 11. CDR3 nucleotides: TGTGCCAGCAGCCAAGGGGCTAGCGGAGCGCTTCACGAGCAGTACTTC. Encoded protein: CASSQGASGALHEQYF.

This clone was found a few times. The gene calls are TRBV10-3 and TRBJ1-1; D is unresolved. The V gene lost 10 bases and the J gene lost 3 bases, with 15 bases spanning the gap. The CDR3 sequence is 13 residues long. Germline loops: CDR1 ENHRY, CDR2 SYGVKD. The chain's CDR3 is CATHMTRDTEAFF. Written as DNA, the CDR3 is TGTGCCACCCATATGACAAGGGACACTGAAGCTTTCTTT.

This clone was found once. The junction differs from germline at one of its ends, possibly a read error. The chain is built from TRBV28 and TRBJ1-1; TRBD1 matches at 11 bases. Germline V gene data show CDR1 as MDHEN and CDR2 as SYDVKM. The CDR3 contains 21 residues. The CDR3 DNA reads as TGTGCCAACAGTTTATTTGGACTTCGGACAGGGGGCTTTAGGATGAACACTGAAGCTTTCTTT. Translated: CANSLFGLRTGGFRMNTEAFF.

J is TRBJ1-4 and V is TRBV2; 10 bases agree with TRBD1. The V gene end was trimmed by 5 bases and the J gene end by 7 bases; junction bases not matched to a gene: 7. Germline V CDR1 and CDR2: SNHLY, FYNNEI. The CDR3 consists of 15 residues. The CDR3 bases are TGTGCCAGCAGTCCCCGGACAGGGGGTGGTGAAAAACTGTTTTTT. This codes for CASSPRTGGGEKLFF.

The chain employs TRBV27 and TRBJ1-6; D uncertain. The CDR3 contains 16 residues. V lost 4 bases to trimming and J lost 0 bases, with 10 bases between them. Germline values: CDR1 MNHEY, CDR2 SMNVEV (reference sequence). The CDR3 DNA is TGTGCCAGCAGTTCGGGCAAGAGCTCCTATAATTCACCCCTCCACTTT. It specifies CASSSGKSSYNSPLHF.

The J gene is TRBJ1-5, the V gene TRBV28; no definite D call. The V and J ends lost 7 bases and 1 base respectively, with 20 bases between them. CDR1 is MDHEN and CDR2 is SYDVKM in the germline V gene. The CDR3 contains 17 residues. The CDR3 nucleotides are TGTGCCAGCACCATGATGTCAGCACGGAGAAGCAATCAGCCCCAGCATTTT. The encoded protein is CASTMMSARRSNQPQHF.

As DNA, the CDR3 is TGTGCCAGCAGTCCAAGACAGGGGTCCAACACTGAAGCTTTCTTT. Encoded protein: CASSPRQGSNTEAFF. The chain carries TRBV28 and TRBJ1-1; 8 bases fit TRBD1. The V gene's germline CDR1 is MDHEN and CDR2 SYDVKM. V dropped 5 bases and J dropped 2; count of bases not matched to a gene: 7. The CDR3 is made up of 15 amino acids.

This rearrangement joins TRBV5-6 to TRBJ1-1, with 7 nucleotides matching TRBD1. This CDR3 spans 16 amino acids. Germline V gene lookup returns CDR1 SGHDT and CDR2 YYEEEE. The V and J ends lost 4 bases and 1 base, in that order; junction bases with no gene match: 10. CDR3 nucleotides: TGTGCCAGCAGCCCAACTCCCGGGACAGCGAACACTGAAGCTTTCTTT. Residues: CASSPTPGTANTEAFF. The full variable domain, in which reference TRBV5-6 and TRBJ1-1 provide the parts outside the CDR3, is DAGVTQSPTHLIKTRGQQVTLRCSPKSGHDTVSWYQQALGQGPQFIFQYYEEEERQRGNFPDRFSGHQFPNYSSELNVNALLLGDSALYLCASSPTPGTANTEAFFGQGTRLTVV.

This clone was seen only a few times. This rearrangement joins TRBV15 to TRBJ1-2; no clear D gene. V lost 0 bases to trimming and J lost 4 bases, with 9 bases between them. The CDR3 extends over 14 amino acids. Per the germline V gene, CDR1 is LNHNV and CDR2 is YYDKDF (reference sequence). The CDR3 protein is CATSRDQWVYGYTF. For the CDR3, the DNA is TGTGCCACCAGCAGAGATCAATGGGTCTATGGCTACACCTTC.

CDR3 DNA: TGTGCCAGCAAACGGGACGCCAGGGGCGAGCAGTACTTC. This sequence encodes CASKRDARGEQYF. The rearrangement links TRBV6-5 to TRBJ2-7; tentatively, D is TRBD1 (6 bases). Germline V gene sequence: CDR1 MNHEY, CDR2 SVGAGI. V lost 7 bases to trimming and J lost 6 bases, with 16 bases between them. This CDR3 contains 13 residues.

The chain uses TRBV7-2 and TRBJ2-3, with TRBD2 as a possible D gene (6 bases). CDR3 length: 15 amino acids. From germline, CDR1 is SGHTA and CDR2 FQGNSA. The ends were cut back, 5 bases at V and 4 bases at J, with 16 bases in the middle. The CDR3, as DNA: TGTGCCAGCAGCCGGAGGGAAAGGTGGTCAGATACGCAGTATTTT. Translating it yields CASSRRERWSDTQYF.

The V and J genes are TRBV5-6 and TRBJ1-3; no clear D gene. The V gene lost 5 bases and the J gene lost 0 bases, with 18 bases spanning the gap. The germline CDR1 and CDR2 sequences are SGHDT and YYEEEE. The CDR3 sequence is 17 residues long. DNA of the CDR3: TGTGCCAGCAGGGATGGTAAGGGCTCGAGCTCTGGAAACACCATATATTTT. This gives the protein CASRDGKGSSSGNTIYF.

V is TRBV4-1 and J is TRBJ2-5; 10 positions match TRBD2. Germline V gene lookup returns CDR1 MGHRA and CDR2 YSYEKL. After removal of 0 bases from V and 5 bases from J, the junction contained 15 bases not matched to a gene. This CDR3 has 19 amino acids. CDR3 coding DNA: TGCGCCAGCAGCCAAGATCCTAGCGGGAGTGCTGTTTTGCGTGAGACCCAGTACTTC. This translates into CASSQDPSGSAVLRETQYF.

This sequence joins TRBV5-1 and TRBJ1-1, with TRBD1 as a possible D gene (5 bases). The V end was cut by 5 bases, the J end by 5 bases, with 7 bases between. Germline CDR1 and CDR2: SGHRS and YFSETQ. This CDR3 is 11 amino acids long. Here the CDR3 reads CASRQETEAFF. DNA of the CDR3: TGCGCCAGCAGACAGGAGACTGAAGCTTTCTTT.